This T cell receptor (beta chain) was captured in a study of T cell repertoires in cytomegalovirus infection. As for the study in general: Evidence of both CMV infection and a matching HLA type came from public TCR beta signatures.

As regards this clonotype: No antigen is known for it.

The CDR3 totals 13 residues. Per the germline V gene, CDR1 is SNHLY and CDR2 is FYNNEI. Trimming removed 8 bases at V and 9 bases at J, with 17 bases between. Via MiXCR, TCRdb re-called the reads, giving one row per CDR3 protein. The sample comprises about 890,000 distinct CDR3 sequences, roughly 31% of which are singletons, and around an eighth rests with the top ten. Study-level results: HLA-C-restricted CMV-specific TCR beta clonotypes were dominant in the ex vivo response.

The sample in question was cultured CD8+ T cells from PBMCs, obtained from culture after CMV antigen stimulation. The chain carries TRBV2 and TRBJ1-5, with D maybe TRBD1 (5 bases). This TCR was recovered from a human donor in good health (CMV status not recorded). Some clones in this sample may be carry-over from other donors' samples. CDR3 sequence (DNA): TGTGCCAGCGGGAACAGGTCCTTGGGGCCCCAGCATTTT. Translating it yields CASGNRSLGPQHF.